The 22 T cell receptor beta chains listed next were all sequenced from one sample in a study of blood T cell repertoires in COVID-19 (dated by TCRdb to between 2020 and 2021). The library relied on the immunoSEQ multiplex PCR assay. Held by TCRdb, this immuneACCESS table contains in-frame sequences only and omits some clones. Under half of the omission traces to an unresolved V gene where checked; the cause of the rest is unknown. This sample lists about 75,000 clones; 88% were detected once. The top ten clones comprise roughly a fifth of the sample. What was sequenced was peripheral blood. The receptors shown here come from a human donor in a cohort sampled during active COVID-19.

V gene TRBV18 combines with J gene TRBJ2-4; 7 bases agree with TRBD1. Germline CDR1 and CDR2: KGHSH and LQKENI. Trimming at V came to 6 bases and at J to 5 bases, leaving 7 bases not matched to a gene. The CDR3 runs 14 residues. The CDR3 sequence is CASSISGTENIQYF. CDR3 nucleotides: TGTGCCAGCTCCATTTCCGGGACAGAAAACATTCAGTACTTC.

V usage is TRBV10-2 and J usage is TRBJ2-7; the match to TRBD2 covers 11 bases. CDR1 and CDR2 (germline): WSHSY, SAAADI. Germline trimming cut 0 bases from V and 2 bases from J; bases unmatched to any gene: 6. The CDR3 consists of 17 residues. CDR3 sequence reads: CASSESTHSGGAYEQYF. The CDR3 nucleotides read TGCGCCAGCAGTGAGTCGACTCATAGCGGGGGGGCCTACGAGCAGTACTTC.

J is TRBJ2-5 and V is TRBV3-1 (or the pseudogene TRBV3-2), with D possibly matching TRBD1 (5 bases). Germline V gene data show CDR1 as LGHDT and CDR2 as YNNKEL (reference sequence). The V end was cut by 1 base, the J end by 0 bases, with 9 bases between. This CDR3 has 15 amino acids. Here the CDR3 reads CASSQVTGYQETQYF. DNA of the CDR3: TGTGCCAGCAGCCAAGTAACAGGTTACCAAGAGACCCAGTACTTC.

The genes are TRBV28 and TRBJ1-4; perhaps TRBD1 as D (6 bases). Germline V gene sequence: CDR1 MDHEN, CDR2 SYDVKM. This CDR3 has 14 residues. V gave up 3 bases and J gave up 7 bases, with 12 bases separating them. CDR3 residues: CASSFEGGGEKLFF. The CDR3 DNA reads TGTGCCAGCAGTTTTGAGGGGGGGGGTGAAAAACTGTTTTTT. Full variable domain (outside the CDR3, taken from reference TRBV28 and TRBJ1-4): DVKVTQSSRYLVKRTGEKVFLECVQDMDHENMFWYRQDPGLGLRLIYFSYDVKMKEKGDIPEGYSVSREKKERFSLILESASTNQTSMYLCASSFEGGGEKLFFGSGTQLSVL.

V is TRBV19 and J is TRBJ1-6; possible D gene TRBD1, 5 bases. This CDR3 is 14 amino acids long. Trimming pared 6 bases from V and 7 bases from J, leaving 13 bases between. The germline gives CDR1 LNHDA, CDR2 SQIVND (reference sequence). The CDR3 DNA is TGTGCCAGTAGCGGTTACGGGGGAAATTCACCCCTCCACTTT. It codes for CASSGYGGNSPLHF.

This clone was observed a handful of times. The chain recombines TRBV6-6 with TRBJ1-1, with D hard to call. Germline V gene sequence: CDR1 MNHNY, CDR2 SVGAGI (reference sequence). Trimming removed 7 bases from V and 1 base from J, with 10 bases in between. The CDR3 is made up of 13 amino acids. The CDR3 sequence: CASTLTRNTEAFF. DNA of the CDR3: TGTGCCAGCACCCTGACTCGGAACACTGAAGCTTTCTTT.

J is TRBJ1-1 and V is TRBV24-1; the D gene is possibly TRBD1 (5 bases). Germline CDR1 and CDR2: KGHDR and SFDVKD. The CDR3 spans 13 residues. Trimming removed 4 bases from V and 6 bases from J, with 11 bases in between. The CDR3 nucleotides are TGTGCCACCAGTGACGAGAGGACATCTGAAGCTTTCTTT. Translation: CATSDERTSEAFF.

The chain uses TRBV5-1 and TRBJ2-3; a weak D match, TRBD1 (5 bases). Germline V CDR1 and CDR2: SGHRS, YFSETQ. Trimming took 1 base from V and 0 from J, leaving 6 bases between them. The CDR3 spans 14 residues. The CDR3 DNA reads as TGCGCCAGCAGCTTGTGGACAAGCACAGATACGCAGTATTTT. It translates to CASSLWTSTDTQYF.

The chain is built from TRBV6-5 and TRBJ1-6; 8 bases match TRBD1. This CDR3 comprises 13 residues. Per germline, CDR1 MNHEY and CDR2 SVGAGI. V dropped 6 bases and J dropped 10; count of bases not matched to a gene: 5. The CDR3 bases are TGTGCCAGCAGAAGAGACAGGGGATCACCCCTCCACTTT. Amino acid sequence: CASRRDRGSPLHF.

The chain is built from TRBV2 and TRBJ2-1; TRBD2 aligns across 9 bases. Trimming removed 8 bases from V and 6 bases from J; junction bases left unmatched: 5. Germline lookup yields CDR1 SNHLY and CDR2 FYNNEI. The CDR3 sequence is 13 residues long. The CDR3 reads CASGASGINEQFF. The CDR3 nucleotides read TGTGCCAGCGGAGCTAGCGGGATCAATGAGCAGTTCTTC.

The chain couples TRBV12-3 or TRBV12-4 to TRBJ1-5; D may be TRBD1 (6 bases). Deletions cut 6 bases from V and 3 bases from J, with 9 bases between. The CDR3 length is 13 residues. The CDR3 bases are TGTGCCAGCAGAGGGGACATCAATCAGCCCCAGCATTTT. Protein sequence: CASRGDINQPQHF.

The chain uses TRBV4-2 and TRBJ1-3; weak D call: TRBD1 (5 bases). Germline assignment: CDR1 LGHNA and CDR2 YNFKEQ. V dropped 0 bases and J dropped 4 bases, with 13 bases sitting between them. The CDR3 sequence is 16 residues long. In DNA form, the CDR3 reads TGTGCCAGCAGCCAAGAGTTGTCAGGGTTAGGAAACACCATATATTTT. It encodes CASSQELSGLGNTIYF.

The table lists this clone with a count of one. V is TRBV10-2 and J is TRBJ2-7, with D possibly matching TRBD1 (6 bases). This CDR3 is 12 amino acids long. V gave up 5 bases and J gave up 7 bases, with 12 bases separating them. Germline V lookup: CDR1 WSHSY, CDR2 SAAADI. CDR3 loop: CASSSDQGEQYF. CDR3 nucleotides: TGCGCCAGCAGTTCGGACCAGGGGGAGCAGTACTTC.

This rearrangement joins TRBV5-1 to TRBJ2-1, with a possible D match to TRBD2 (6 bases). Germline-derived CDR1 and CDR2 are SGHRS and YFSETQ. The CDR3 sequence is 13 residues long. V lost 4 bases and J 7 bases, leaving 12 bases between the germline ends. The CDR3 reads CASSIRDSNEQFF. In DNA form, the CDR3 reads TGCGCCAGCAGCATCCGGGACTCAAATGAGCAGTTCTTC.

The V and J genes are TRBV25-1 and TRBJ2-7; 10 bases line up with TRBD1. The germline CDR1 and CDR2 sequences are MGHDK and SYGVNS. The ends lost 4 bases at V and 4 bases at J; junction bases unmatched: 1. The CDR3 has 13 amino acids. For the CDR3, the DNA is TGTGCCAGCAGTGGGGACAGGGGTTACGAGCAGTACTTC. Its translation is CASSGDRGYEQYF.

The V gene is TRBV9, the J gene TRBJ2-1, with a weak D call TRBD1 (5 bases). There are 15 residues in the CDR3. Germline V CDR1 and CDR2: SGDLS, YYNGEE. The V and J ends lost 3 bases and 8 bases respectively, with 18 bases between them. The CDR3 sequence is CASSETGTSFDEQFF. In DNA, the CDR3 is TGTGCCAGCAGCGAAACAGGAACAAGTTTCGATGAGCAGTTCTTC.

This clone has a single count. This chain links TRBV30 with TRBJ1-6; D unclear. V lost 0 bases and J 15 bases, leaving 12 bases between the germline ends. This CDR3 is 12 amino acids long. CDR1 and CDR2 from the germline V gene are GTSNPN and SVGIG (reference sequence). CDR3 region: CAWSVTRPDLHF. In DNA form, the CDR3 reads TGTGCCTGGAGTGTAACCCGTCCAGACCTCCACTTT.

The rearrangement uses TRBV7-2 and TRBJ2-7; D ambiguous. CDR3 size: 11 residues. V was clipped by 6 bases and J by 1 base, with 4 bases between them. Germline-derived CDR1 and CDR2 are SGHTA and FQGNSA. CDR3 sequence reads: CASSHSYEQYF. The CDR3 DNA reads TGTGCCAGCAGTCATTCCTACGAGCAGTACTTC.

The rearrangement links TRBV30 to TRBJ2-3; a weak D match, TRBD2 (6 bases). Trimming shortened V by 2 bases and J by 0 bases, and 12 bases separated the two germline ends. Germline lookup yields CDR1 GTSNPN and CDR2 SVGIG (reference sequence). CDR3 length equals 15 residues. CDR3 residues: CAWSSSGVSTDTQYF. The CDR3 DNA sequence: TGTGCCTGGAGTAGTAGCGGAGTCAGCACAGATACGCAGTATTTT.

The chain recombines TRBV4-1 with TRBJ2-1, with D tentatively TRBD2 (5 bases). Trimming took off 0 bases at V and 4 bases at J, with 16 bases between the two ends. Germline V gene data show CDR1 as MGHRA and CDR2 as YSYEKL. This CDR3 spans 17 amino acids. The CDR3 region is CASSQEGGGWAYNEQFF. In nucleotides, the CDR3 is TGCGCCAGCAGCCAAGAAGGAGGCGGGTGGGCTTACAATGAGCAGTTCTTC.

The chain couples TRBV7-2 to TRBJ1-1; D gene uncertain. The CDR3 has 16 amino acids. V was cut by 7 bases and J by 5 bases, with 23 bases left in between. CDR1 and CDR2 (germline): SGHTA, FQGNSA. The CDR3 DNA follows: TGTGCCAGCAACCTACTAGACCAGGTAGTAGTAACTGAAGCTTTCTTT. Protein: CASNLLDQVVVTEAFF.

The chain recombines TRBV11-3 with TRBJ2-2; TRBD2 matches at 10 bases. The CDR3 covers 15 residues. The trim removed 5 bases at V and 5 bases at J, leaving 5 bases unmatched. Germline V lookup: CDR1 SGHNT, CDR2 YENEEA. The chain's CDR3 is CASSPELAGTGELFF. CDR3 DNA: TGTGCCAGCAGCCCCGAACTAGCGGGGACCGGGGAGCTGTTTTTT.